The entry below gives a single T cell receptor (beta chain) sequence along with its context. Its antigen remains unidentified. These data come from a study of shared clonotypes between healthy human individuals. Overall study findings and caveats: The four-donor shared clonotypes exceeded non-shared clonotypes in generation probability, with non-shared ones scoring lower. Naive CD4 clonotypes were shared across a few donors at about 5%.

The CDR3 totals 14 residues. Per the germline V gene, CDR1 is LNHDA and CDR2 is SQIVND (reference sequence). V dropped 6 bases and J dropped 5 bases, with 17 bases sitting between them. Assay: immunoSEQ multiplex PCR; the TCRdb copy retains only in-frame clones and omits some. The sample carries some 89,000 clones, around 67% recorded once. The chain joins TRBV19 to TRBJ2-7; TRBD1 might be the D (6 bases). This sequence originates from a man between 25 and 39 years old in good health. Sequencing used memory CD8+ T cells sorted from blood. As to subset: CD45RO+ cells pooled with CCR7-negative TemRA cells. The CDR3 sequence is CASSIMGGDNEQYF. The DNA of the CDR3 is TGTGCCAGTAGCATTATGGGTGGGGACAACGAGCAGTACTTC.